The sequence of this TCR beta chain was determined in a study of cytomegalovirus exposure and HLA in healthy donors. Study-wide context: Out of around 360 genotyped donors, about 80% belonged to the Caucasian-associated ancestry cluster.

Concerning this clone: No antigen is known for it.

Whereas donors were nominally healthy upon sampling, unrecorded immune exposures were probable. The primer mix had 60 Vbeta and 13 Jbeta primers. TCRdb's copy holds only in-frame clones and misses some; the assay was immunoSEQ multiplex PCR. The table records some 69,000 clones, around four fifths of them present only once. Study-level findings and limits: Three CMV-associated chains proved CMV antigen-specific in vitro. TCR beta chains numbering under 200 were designated cytomegalovirus-associated.

Germline-derived CDR1 and CDR2 are SGHRS and YFSETQ. Unmatched junction bases numbered 9, after V lost 7 bases and J lost 5 bases. This CDR3 region has 15 residues. The sequenced sample was PBMCs. This chain connects TRBV5-1 to TRBJ2-1; TRBD2 agrees at 10 bases. The clonotype comes from a woman aged 30 to 39 in good health and CMV-seronegative. CDR3 sequence: CASQELAGADNEQFF. In DNA, the CDR3 is TGCGCCAGCCAGGAGCTAGCGGGGGCCGACAATGAGCAGTTCTTC.